This entry lists 9 T cell receptor beta chains sequenced from one sample in a study of cytomegalovirus exposure and HLA in healthy donors. Method: immunoSEQ multiplex PCR; TCRdb's copy keeps in-frame clones and lacks some. The table includes about 120,000 clones, 89% detected once. Source material: PBMCs. The receptor source for this set is a woman between 18 and 29 years old in good health and CMV-seronegative.

The V gene is TRBV6-1, the J gene TRBJ2-7, with D possibly TRBD2 on 5 matching bases. CDR1 and CDR2 from the germline V gene are MNHNS and SASEGT. The CDR3 is 16 residues long. The V end was cut by 2 bases, the J end by 1 base, with 15 bases between. The CDR3 here is CASSEPGGARSYEQYV. CDR3 sequence (DNA): TGTGCCAGCAGTGAACCTGGAGGAGCTAGGTCCTACGAGCAGTACGTC.

This chain links TRBV27 with TRBJ1-1; D remains ambiguous. Deletions cut 2 bases from V and 7 bases from J, with 11 bases between. The germline V gene has CDR1 MNHEY and CDR2 SMNVEV (reference sequence). The CDR3 is made up of 13 amino acids. The CDR3 loop is CASSLNGFDEAFF. CDR3 DNA sequence: TGTGCCAGCAGTTTAAACGGTTTTGATGAAGCTTTCTTT.

The genes are TRBV27 and TRBJ2-7, with D tentatively TRBD1 (7 bases). Per germline, CDR1 MNHEY and CDR2 SMNVEV (reference sequence). Between the trimmed V and J ends, which lost 8 bases and 4 bases, there was a span of 15 bases. CDR3 length: 13 amino acids. CDR3 nucleotides: TGTGCCAGCGGCCCAGGGGGGTGGTACGAGCAGTACTTC. Amino acid sequence: CASGPGGWYEQYF.

This CDR3 reads CASSLGLAGGPSYEQYV. CDR3 sequence (DNA): TGTGCCAGCAGCTTGGGGCTGGCGGGGGGCCCCTCCTACGAGCAGTACGTC. The genes are TRBV5-6 and TRBJ2-7; 8 bases are shared with TRBD2. The CDR3 has 17 residues. Germline V gives CDR1 SGHDT, CDR2 YYEEEE. V trimming: 0 bases; J trimming: 0 bases; junction bases outside the gene matches: 8.

The J gene is TRBJ1-2, the V gene TRBV28; 8 bases agree with TRBD1. The V segment lost 8 bases and the J segment 1 base; nucleotides outside the gene matches: 6. Germline CDR1 reads MDHEN; CDR2 reads SYDVKM. The CDR3 has 14 residues. The CDR3 protein is CASGGRGRNYGYTF. The DNA for the CDR3 is TGTGCCAGCGGTGGCAGGGGGCGTAACTATGGCTACACCTTC.

V gene TRBV27 combines with J gene TRBJ1-1; TRBD1 is a possible D gene (5 bases). V gave up 6 bases and J gave up 1 base, with 15 bases separating them. Germline assignment: CDR1 MNHEY and CDR2 SMNVEV (reference sequence). The CDR3 spans 15 residues. The DNA for the CDR3 is TGTGCCAGCAGGAATTCCGCGGGGGGGAACACTGAAGCTTTCTTT. Its translation is CASRNSAGGNTEAFF.

The chain links TRBV15 to TRBJ1-2; 10 bases match TRBD1. The CDR3 consists of 15 residues. V shed 0 bases, J shed 8 bases, and the junction held 6 bases outside the gene matches. CDR1 is LNHNV and CDR2 is YYDKDF in the germline V gene (reference sequence). The CDR3, as DNA: TGTGCCACCAGCAGAGATAGGGGACAGGGGATGGGCTACACCTTC. The encoded protein is CATSRDRGQGMGYTF.

The rearrangement links TRBV4-1 to TRBJ2-1; 9 bases agree with TRBD2. Germline V gene lookup returns CDR1 MGHRA and CDR2 YSYEKL. The ends lost 0 bases at V and 7 bases at J; junction bases unmatched: 7. This CDR3 comprises 16 residues. CDR3 in amino acids: CASSQDLVAGVNEQFF. CDR3 bases: TGCGCCAGCAGCCAAGATCTGGTAGCGGGGGTTAATGAGCAGTTCTTC.

This rearrangement joins TRBV27 to TRBJ2-2; 8 nucleotides line up with TRBD2. Germline CDR1 and CDR2: MNHEY and SMNVEV (reference sequence). The CDR3 covers 15 residues. V gave up 2 bases and J gave up 4 bases; unmatched junction bases: 3. The CDR3 loop reads CASSLAGGTTGELFF. Here the CDR3 DNA reads TGTGCCAGCAGTTTAGCGGGAGGCACCACCGGGGAGCTGTTTTTT.